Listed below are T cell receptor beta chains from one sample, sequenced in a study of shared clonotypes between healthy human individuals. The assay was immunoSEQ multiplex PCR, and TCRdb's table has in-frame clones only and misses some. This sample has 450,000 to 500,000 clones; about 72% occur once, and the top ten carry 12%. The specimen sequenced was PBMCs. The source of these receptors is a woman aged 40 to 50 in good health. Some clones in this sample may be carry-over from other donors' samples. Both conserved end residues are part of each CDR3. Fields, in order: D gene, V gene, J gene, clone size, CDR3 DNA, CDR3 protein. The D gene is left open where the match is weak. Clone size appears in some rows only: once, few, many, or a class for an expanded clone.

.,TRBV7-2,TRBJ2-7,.,TGTGCCAGCAGCCGATCGGACTCCTACGAGCAGTACTTC,CASSRSDSYEQYF
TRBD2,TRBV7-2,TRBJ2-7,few,TGTGCCAGCAGCCTTAGCGGGACTACCTACGAGCAGTACTTC,CASSLSGTTYEQYF
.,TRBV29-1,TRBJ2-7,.,TGCAGCGCATCCACGGGAGAATTCTACGAGCAGTACTTC,CSASTGEFYEQYF
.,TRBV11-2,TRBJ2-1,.,TGTGCCAGCAGCTTCTACTGGAGTGAGCAGTTCTTC,CASSFYWSEQFF
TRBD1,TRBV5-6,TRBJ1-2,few,TGTGCCAGCAGCTTACAGGGGACTAACTATGGCTACACCTTC,CASSLQGTNYGYTF
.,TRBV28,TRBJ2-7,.,TGTGCCAGCAGTTTATGGATAATAAGGCAGGGAGGAACGAGTTACGAGCAGTACTTC,CASSLWIIRQGGTSYEQYF
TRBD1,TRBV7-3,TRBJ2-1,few,TGTGCCAGCAGCTCAATACCGGGACAGGGGAACGGCAATGAGCAGTTCTTC,CASSSIPGQGNGNEQFF
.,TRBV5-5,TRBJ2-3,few,TGTGCCAGCAGCTATCGGGCCTCCCGGACCACAGATACGCAGTATTTT,CASSYRASRTTDTQYF
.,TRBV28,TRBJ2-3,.,TGTGCCAGCCATCAGGGGGGCACCCCCACAGATACGCAGTATTTT,CASHQGGTPTDTQYF
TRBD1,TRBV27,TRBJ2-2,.,TGTGCCAGCCCAGCGGGACAGGGACCTACCGGGGAGCTGTTTTTT,CASPAGQGPTGELFF
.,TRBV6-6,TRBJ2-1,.,TGTGCCAGCAGGAGACTAGTCGGTGAGCAGTTCTTC,CASRRLVGEQFF
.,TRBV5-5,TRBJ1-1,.,TGTGCCAGCAGCTTGGGTCAGATCACTGAAGCTTTCTTT,CASSLGQITEAFF
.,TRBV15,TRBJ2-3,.,TGTGCCACCAGCAGAGATTCTCCCGGGGGTGCAGTAGCAGATACGCAGTATTTT,CATSRDSPGGAVADTQYF
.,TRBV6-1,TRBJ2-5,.,TGTGCCAGCAGTGAATCGGCTAGTCGGGGGACCCAGTACTTC,CASSESASRGTQYF
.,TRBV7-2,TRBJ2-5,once,TGTGCCAGCAGCTTAGGGGGTAGCGGAAACCAAGAGACCCAGTACTTC,CASSLGGSGNQETQYF
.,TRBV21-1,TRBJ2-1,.,TGTGCCAGCAGCAAAGACGATAGCGGGGGCTCCTACAATGAGCAGTTCTTC,CASSKDDSGGSYNEQFF
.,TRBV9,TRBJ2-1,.,TGTGCCAGCAGCGCTCCATCTAGCGAAAACAATGAGCAGTTCTTC,CASSAPSSENNEQFF
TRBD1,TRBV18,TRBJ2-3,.,TGTGCCAGCTCACCACTTGGGACAGGGGGTTTCGATACGCAGTATTTT,CASSPLGTGGFDTQYF
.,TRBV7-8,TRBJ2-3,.,TGTGCCAGCGCGGGTTACAGGGATTACACAGATACGCAGTATTTT,CASAGYRDYTDTQYF
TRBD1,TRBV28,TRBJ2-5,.,TGTGCCAGCAGTTTAGCCGGGACAGGGCTTTTCCAAGAGACCCAGTACTTC,CASSLAGTGLFQETQYF
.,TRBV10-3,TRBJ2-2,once,TGTGCCATCAGTGAGACTAGGACTAACCCCGGGGAGCTGTTTTTT,CAISETRTNPGELFF
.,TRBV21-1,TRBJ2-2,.,TGTGCCAGCACCCGCCCTCGGACAGTGAGAACCGGGGAGCTGTTTTTT,CASTRPRTVRTGELFF
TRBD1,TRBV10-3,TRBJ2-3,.,TGTGCCATCAGCGGGACAGACGTACCTAGCACAGATACGCAGTATTTT,CAISGTDVPSTDTQYF
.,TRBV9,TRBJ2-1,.,TGTGCCAGCAGCGTAGGTAGTGGTACATACAATGAGCAGTTCTTC,CASSVGSGTYNEQFF
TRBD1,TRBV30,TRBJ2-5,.,TGTGCCTGGAGTCCGGGGACAGCTGGGGAAGAGACCCAGTACTTC,CAWSPGTAGEETQYF
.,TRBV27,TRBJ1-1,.,TGTGCCAGCAGGCTTCACCGTGGCGCTGAAGCTTTCTTT,CASRLHRGAEAFF